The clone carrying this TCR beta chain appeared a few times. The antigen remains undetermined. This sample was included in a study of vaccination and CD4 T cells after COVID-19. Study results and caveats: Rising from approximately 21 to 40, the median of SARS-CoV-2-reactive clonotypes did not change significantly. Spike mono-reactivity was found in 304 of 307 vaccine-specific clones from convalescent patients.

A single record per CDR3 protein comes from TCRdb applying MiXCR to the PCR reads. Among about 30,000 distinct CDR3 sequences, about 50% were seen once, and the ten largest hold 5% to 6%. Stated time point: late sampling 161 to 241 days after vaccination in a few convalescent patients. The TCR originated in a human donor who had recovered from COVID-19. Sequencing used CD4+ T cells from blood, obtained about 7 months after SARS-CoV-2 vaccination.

The CDR3 loop reads CSATSGTSGYNEQFF. CDR3 in DNA: TGCAGTGCAACCTCCGGGACTAGCGGTTACAATGAGCAGTTCTTC. The gene calls are TRBV20-1 and TRBJ2-1, with 11 nucleotides matching TRBD2. Unmatched junction bases numbered 8, after V lost 6 bases and J lost 4 bases. This CDR3 is 15 amino acids long. Germline V gene sequence: CDR1 DFQATT, CDR2 SNEGSKA (reference sequence).